Below, one T cell receptor (beta chain) is given with its context. TCRdb re-called the 5' RACE reads and gives one entry per CDR3 protein, without DNA. The specimen's table records 400,000 or so distinct CDR3 sequences. This sample is part of a study of monozygotic twins with inflammatory bowel disease. Germline lookup yields CDR1 KGHSH and CDR2 LQKENI. This CDR3 contains 15 residues. This sequence originates from a human donor with ulcerative colitis or Crohn's disease, or a healthy co-twin of an affected twin (not recorded which). The chain recombines TRBV18 with TRBJ1-2; TCRdb calls TRBD1, which cannot be checked without DNA. Sequenced material: blood. The CDR3 loop is CASSPGQQGAIFYTF.